Sequencing of this T cell receptor (beta chain) was carried out in a study of esophageal squamous cell carcinoma under preoperative chemotherapy (dated by TCRdb to the late 2010s). Regarding the research as a whole: TCR repertoires were profiled in both peripheral blood T cells and tumor-infiltrating lymphocytes. Five patients with primary esophageal squamous cell carcinoma were included in the cohort. The effects of paclitaxel-nedaplatin chemotherapy on T-cell receptor repertoires in patients with esophageal squamous cell carcinoma were assessed. Repertoires from samples taken before paclitaxel-nedaplatin therapy were compared with repertoires from samples taken after paclitaxel-nedaplatin therapy. The research as a whole found: Tumor-infiltrating lymphocytes after treatment appeared to come partly from peripheral T cells migrating into the tumor, rather than solely from local clonal changes. A significant increase in TCR diversity was observed in peripheral T cells after chemotherapy, whereas no such increase was observed in tumor-infiltrating lymphocytes. Paclitaxel-nedaplatin therapy induced immediate and substantial clonotype frequency changes, with contraction more likely among abundant clones than amplification. A small cohort was used, with only 5 or 6 patients with esophageal squamous cell carcinoma being analyzed.

Points on this clonotype: This receptor's antigen is unknown. No qualities accompany the bases; no much larger clone lies one base away.

CDR1 and CDR2 (SGHTA, FQGNSA) derive from the germline V gene. Measured from the cysteine to the phenylalanine, the CDR3 is 16 residues long. The CDR3 DNA has 48 bases and is translated from base 1. Taken with the paper, the label for time point translates to: before preoperative PTX-NDP chemotherapy. Paclitaxel-nedaplatin was administered to patients as preoperative chemotherapy before surgery. Library preparation employed PCR. Instrument on record: HiSeq X Ten. TCR repertoires were characterized by high-throughput sequencing. The raw public reads went through TCRdb reprocessing: fastp at Q25, MiXCR clone calling, in-frame beta chains kept. Under each unique CDR3 protein, matching rows form one entry showing the most common genes and DNA. The sample contains roughly 32,000 distinct CDR3 sequences, roughly 50% of them found a single time. Together, the top ten hold 9.5% to 15% of the sample.

The receptor was derived from a human donor with esophageal squamous cell carcinoma. The donor label of this sample is uncertain. Sample collection was performed from a patient given preoperative chemotherapy. The sequence joins TRBV7-2 to TRBJ2-3; the D segment might be TRBD1 or TRBD2, since each matches 7 bases. The end of the DNA fits TRBJ2-7 better, so the J call may be wrong. The CDR3 protein: CASSAQGGRGTNTQYF. In nucleotides, the sequence is TGTGCCAGCAGCGCCCAGGGGGGGAGAGGGACAAATACGCAGTACTTC.